One T cell receptor beta chain is described in this entry. Its antigen is as yet unknown. The data belong to a study of identical twins. Study-level results: Insertions were reduced in abundant cord blood beta clonotypes but not in memory repertoires.

All of the donors were Caucasians in good health. V was cut by 2 bases and J by 6 bases, with 7 bases left in between. The CDR3 covers 12 residues. Germline V gene sequence: CDR1 ENHRY, CDR2 SYGVKD. A single record per CDR3 protein comes from TCRdb applying MiXCR to the 5' RACE reads. The repertoire includes roughly 1.6 million distinct CDR3 sequences, 25% to 35% of them detected once, and approximately 0.25% sits in the top ten. The V gene is TRBV10-3, the J gene TRBJ1-2; D unclear. The sequence was collected from a newborn girl in good health. Sequenced material: cord blood. In nucleotides, the CDR3 is TGTGCCATCAGTGAGGTCGGGGATGGCTACACCTTC. It encodes CAISEVGDGYTF.